This is a list of T cell receptor beta chains from one sample in a study of cytomegalovirus exposure and HLA in healthy donors. Profiled with immunoSEQ multiplex PCR; TCRdb holds only in-frame clones, not every one. The sample gives about 300,000 clones, 86% of which show up once; about 4% is in the top ten. Source material: PBMCs. The receptors were sampled from a middle-aged man in good health and CMV-seropositive. The CDR3 runs from the conserved cysteine through the conserved F or W. Some rows have no size entry. The others give once, few or many, or a class for an expanded clone.

cdr3_aa | v_call | clone_size
CASSLPRDSAHYEQYF | TRBV7-2 | .
CSVSRTSGHNEQFF | TRBV29-1 | .
CASSSASGRLDEQYF | TRBV28 | few
CASSTIRDRGTYEQYF | TRBV27 | .
CARVRVPQRQETQYF | TRBV23-1 | .
CASSDLAGGQYNEQFF | TRBV25-1 | once
CASSLGTSISYEQYF | TRBV5-4 | few
CSVNTGDDQPQHF | TRBV29-1 | .
CASSMRHGSAEQYF | TRBV19 | .
CASSHPARGRGDQPQHF | TRBV4-1 | .
CASSSTGLPSGANVLTF | TRBV10-2 | .
CASSFGGTTYETQYF | TRBV27 | .
CATSRDFTGDTNTGELFF | TRBV15 | .
CASSVGQGFSDTQYF | TRBV9 | .
CASSSGTGVGYGYTF | TRBV13 | .
CASSPKAGVSYNEQFF | TRBV7-2 | .
CASSLSGLDTTDTQYF | TRBV28 | .
CASRSRYQETQYF | TRBV28 | .
CASQLAEIYKETQYF | TRBV2 | .
CASSRTLRGTATEAFF | TRBV7-2 | .
CASSISKSNTGELFF | TRBV19 | .
CASASGSSYNEQFF | TRBV27 | .
CASSRSGQGNYGYTF | TRBV6-5 | once
CASSPRLKPGETQYF | TRBV5-6 | .
CASTQLAVEQYF | TRBV7-3 | .
CASSATGVETQYF | TRBV18 | once
CASSLTAGTYEQYF | TRBV7-3 | .